In its sample, the clone carrying this T cell receptor (beta chain) was seen a few times. 60 Vbeta and 13 Jbeta primers were used in PCR. Under the authors' procedure: In a later analysis, around 87 million unique TCR beta chains included roughly 11 million shared by two or more donors. The method was immunoSEQ multiplex PCR; TCRdb's version includes in-frame clones alone and lacks a portion of them. That table is the source of V, J and clone size, and D and trimming were worked out from the DNA. The table has over 85,000 clones, roughly 60% seen once. The entry originates in a study of cytomegalovirus exposure and HLA in healthy donors. Input material: PBMCs. This clonotype originated in a human donor in good health.

The CDR3 loop reads CASSLDIYEQYF. The DNA of the CDR3 is TGTGCCAGCAGCTTAGACATTTACGAGCAGTACTTC. V gene TRBV7-9 combines with J gene TRBJ2-7; no reliable D call. The CDR3 covers 12 residues. Germline values: CDR1 SEHNR, CDR2 FQNEAQ (reference sequence). V lost 1 base and J lost 4, with 5 bases in between.